This T cell receptor (beta chain) stems from a study of T-cell reconstitution after alpha-beta-depleted transplantation in children (dated by TCRdb to about 2016). As for the study more broadly: The study quantitatively tracked T-cell immune reconstitution after TCRalphabeta/CD19-depleted allogeneic hematopoietic cell transplantation in children using TCR repertoire profiling. Paper-wide results and their limitations: Over subsequent months, a decline in hyperexpanded clone frequencies was noted, and after one year, T-cell counts and TCRbeta diversity were mostly ascribed to newly produced T cells. The apparently early alphabetaT-cell count recovery about two months after transplant was reportedly dependent on only several hundred rapidly expanded clones derived from non-depleted graft cells. The high TCRbeta diversity at day 60 in some patients was ascribed to recipient T cells and intrathymic progenitors that had survived conditioning.

Trimming takes 1 base from V and 5 bases from J, and the germline ends sit 9 bases apart. The germline V gene encodes CDR1 SGHAT and CDR2 FQNNGV. Including cysteine and phenylalanine, the CDR3 has 15 amino acids. CDR3 DNA is the only sequence kept; it has 45 bases, read in frame from the first base. This clonotype was observed at least ten times. What this receptor recognizes is not known. Base qualities were left out, and no much larger clone turns up one base away. Libraries were prepared through PCR. For sequencing, an Illumina HiSeq 2500 was employed. Molecular barcoding was employed in the preparation of TCR libraries, with unique molecular identifiers being used to normalize TCRbeta repertoire quantification. The raw public data were reprocessed by TCRdb itself: fastp quality trimming at Q25, MiXCR clonotype calling, in-frame beta chains only. Every distinct CDR3 protein forms one entry, paired with its most common genes and DNA. The sample yields around 210,000 distinct CDR3 sequences; 6.6% were counted once. The ten top clones hold just over 5.5% of the sample.

The treatment or condition label for this specimen denotes: allogeneic hematopoietic cell transplantation with graft depleted of TCRalphabeta T cells and CD19 B cells. The transplant recipients were children given TCRalphabeta/CD19-depleted allogeneic hematopoietic cell grafts. This chain joins TRBV11-2 to TRBJ1-6; the D gene lacks a confident call. The TCR sequence derives from a boy younger than 10 with acute lymphoblastic leukemia, due to receive a stem cell transplant. The sample here was PBMCs, taken before TCRalphabeta/CD19-depleted stem cell transplant. At the DNA level, the sequence is TGTGCCAGCAGCTTAGGCCGAAATGATAATTCACCCCTCCACTTT. This encodes CASSLGRNDNSPLHF. The full variable domain, with segments outside the CDR3 supplied by the reference TRBV11-2 and TRBJ1-6 proteins, appears as EAGVAQSPRYKIIEKRQSVAFWCNPISGHATLYWYQQILGQGPKLLIQFQNNGVVDDSQLPKDRFSAERLKGVDSTLKIQPAKLEDSAVYLCASSLGRNDNSPLHFGNGTRLTVT.